Below, one T cell receptor (beta chain) is given with its context. Its antigen is undetermined. The CDR3 is 16 amino acids. The ends lost 4 bases at V and 7 bases at J; junction bases unmatched: 7. Germline V gene data show CDR1 as MDHEN and CDR2 as SYDVKM. Though probably carrying unrecorded immune exposures, donors were nominally healthy at sampling. This sample was taken from a study of cytomegalovirus exposure and HLA in healthy donors. Regarding the study as a whole: Association with HLA alleles at 0.05 false discovery rate was found for 16,951 TCR beta sequences in a later analysis.

13 Jbeta primers and 60 Vbeta primers were used for the PCR. Repertoires were generated with immunoSEQ multiplex PCR, while TCRdb's copy carries only in-frame clones and drops some. The sample has roughly 140,000 clones, approximately 78% seen once; the top ten hold 2.4%. V gene TRBV28 combines with J gene TRBJ1-6, with 10 bases matching TRBD1. The sequence derives from a woman aged 18-29 years in good health and CMV-seropositive. The sample comprised PBMCs. CDR3 amino acids: CASSSRDRGQNSPLHF. The CDR3 DNA follows: TGTGCCAGCAGTTCCCGGGACAGGGGCCAAAATTCACCCCTCCACTTT.